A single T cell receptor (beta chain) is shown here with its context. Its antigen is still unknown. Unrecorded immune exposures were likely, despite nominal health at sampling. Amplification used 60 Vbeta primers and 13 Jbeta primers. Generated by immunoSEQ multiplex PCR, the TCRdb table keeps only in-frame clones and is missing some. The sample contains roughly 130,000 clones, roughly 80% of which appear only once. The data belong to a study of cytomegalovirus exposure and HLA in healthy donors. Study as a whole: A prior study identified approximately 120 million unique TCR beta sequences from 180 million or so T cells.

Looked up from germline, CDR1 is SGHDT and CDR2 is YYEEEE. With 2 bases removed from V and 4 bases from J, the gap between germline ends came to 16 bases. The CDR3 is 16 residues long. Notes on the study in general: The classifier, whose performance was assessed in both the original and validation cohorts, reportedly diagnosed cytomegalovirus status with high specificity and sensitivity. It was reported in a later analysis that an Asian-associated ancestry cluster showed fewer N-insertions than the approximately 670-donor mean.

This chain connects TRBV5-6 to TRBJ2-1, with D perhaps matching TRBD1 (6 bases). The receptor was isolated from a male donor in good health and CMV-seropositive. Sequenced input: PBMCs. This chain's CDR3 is CASSFPTGRTYNEQFF. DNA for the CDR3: TGTGCCAGCAGCTTCCCGACAGGTCGCACGTACAATGAGCAGTTCTTC.